Sequencing of this TCR beta chain was carried out in a study of OX40 agonist ivuxolimab in advanced cancers. On the study more broadly: There were three patients with partial responses, one having hepatocellular carcinoma and two cutaneous melanoma. Whole-study results and caveats: Averaging showed that CD8+ T cells had more expanded clones than CD4+ did. Antigen specificity remained undetermined for the expanded peripheral T cells.

Concerning this clone: The antigen is undetermined.

The CDR3 loop spans 16 amino acids. The V gene's germline CDR1 is MNHNS and CDR2 SASEGT. V lost 0 bases and J lost 10, with 18 bases in between. Assay: immunoSEQ multiplex PCR; the TCRdb copy retains only in-frame clones and omits some. The data show over 55,000 clones, roughly nine tenths seen once. Blood specimens came from baseline, cycle 4 day 1, and cycle 7 day 1. This material consisted of CD4+ or CD8+ T cells sorted from blood, taken in a trial of the OX40 agonist ivuxolimab. This sequence joins TRBV6-1 and TRBJ1-4; D is perhaps TRBD1 (6 bases). This TCR was recovered from an adult with an advanced solid tumor such as melanoma, head and neck, liver or kidney cancer. The CDR3 is CASSEALGGPGGKLFF. The CDR3 bases are TGTGCCAGCAGTGAAGCGTTAGGGGGGCCTGGCGGAAAACTGTTTTTT.